The source of this T cell receptor beta chain is a study of T cells after posttransplantation cyclophosphamide. Profiled with immunoSEQ multiplex PCR; TCRdb holds only in-frame clones, not every one. The data hold over 15,000 clones, with roughly 91% observed a single time. Control samples came 1 year after myeloablative marrow transplants with methotrexate plus calcineurin inhibitor. Germline trimming cut 5 bases from V and 3 bases from J; bases unmatched to any gene: 4. Germline CDR1 and CDR2: SGHTA and FQGNSA. CDR3 length equals 16 residues. The sample was PBMCs, taken after an allogeneic stem cell transplant with a calcineurin inhibitor and methotrexate. This chain joins TRBV7-2 and TRBJ2-1; 13 positions agree with TRBD2. This TCR was sampled from a male patient between 50 and 60 years old who received an allogeneic stem cell transplant from an unrelated donor, was CMV-positive, and had chronic GVHD only. These T cells may partly come from the graft donor. The CDR3 DNA reads TGTGCCAGCAGCGCGGGACTAGCGGGAAACTACAATGAGCAGTTCTTC. Its protein is CASSAGLAGNYNEQFF.